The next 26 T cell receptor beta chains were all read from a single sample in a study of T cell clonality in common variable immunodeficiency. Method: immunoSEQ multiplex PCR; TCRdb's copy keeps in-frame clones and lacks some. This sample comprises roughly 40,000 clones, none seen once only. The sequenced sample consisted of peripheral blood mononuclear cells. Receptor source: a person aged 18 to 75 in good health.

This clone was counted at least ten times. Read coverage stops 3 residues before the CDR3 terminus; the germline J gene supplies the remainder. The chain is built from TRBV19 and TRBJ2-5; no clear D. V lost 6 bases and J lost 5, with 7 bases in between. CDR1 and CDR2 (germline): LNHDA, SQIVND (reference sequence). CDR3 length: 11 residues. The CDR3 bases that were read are TGTGCCAGTAGCACGAGGGAGACC. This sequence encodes CASSTRET. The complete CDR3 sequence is CASSTRETQYF.

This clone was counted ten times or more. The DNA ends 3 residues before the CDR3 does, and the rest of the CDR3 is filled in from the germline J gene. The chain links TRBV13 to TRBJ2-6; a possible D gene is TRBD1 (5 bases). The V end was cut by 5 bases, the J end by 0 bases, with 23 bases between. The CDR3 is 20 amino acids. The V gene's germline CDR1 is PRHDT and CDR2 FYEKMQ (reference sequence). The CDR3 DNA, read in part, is TGTGCCAGCAGCACAGTGATGTTCAGGGAATTCGACTCTGGGGCCAACGTC. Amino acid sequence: CASSTVMFREFDSGANV. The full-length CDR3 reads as CASSTVMFREFDSGANVLTF.

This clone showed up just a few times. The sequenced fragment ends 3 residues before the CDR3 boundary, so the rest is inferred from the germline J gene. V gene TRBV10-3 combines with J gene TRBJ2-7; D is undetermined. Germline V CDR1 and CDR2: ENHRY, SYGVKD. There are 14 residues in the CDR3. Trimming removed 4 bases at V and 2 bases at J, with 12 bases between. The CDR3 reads CAISAEPGTYEQYF. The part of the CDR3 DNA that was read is TGTGCCATCAGTGCCGAGCCGGGTACCTACGAG.

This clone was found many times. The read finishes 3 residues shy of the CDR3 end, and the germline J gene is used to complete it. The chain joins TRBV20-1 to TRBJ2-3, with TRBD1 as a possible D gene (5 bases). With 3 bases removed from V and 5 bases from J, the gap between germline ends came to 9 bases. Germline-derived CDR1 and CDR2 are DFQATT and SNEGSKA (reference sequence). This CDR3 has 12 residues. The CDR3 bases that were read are TGCAGTGCTAGTGCAGGGTTAGATACG. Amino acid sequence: CSASAGLDT. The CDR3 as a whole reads CSASAGLDTQYF.

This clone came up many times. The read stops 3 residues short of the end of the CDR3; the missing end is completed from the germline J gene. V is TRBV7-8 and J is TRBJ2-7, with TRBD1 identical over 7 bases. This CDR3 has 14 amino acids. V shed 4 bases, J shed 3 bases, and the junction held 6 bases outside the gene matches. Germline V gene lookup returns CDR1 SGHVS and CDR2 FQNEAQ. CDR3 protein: CASSSSRDSYEQYF. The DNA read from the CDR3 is TGTGCCAGCAGCTCCTCCCGGGACAGCTACGAG.

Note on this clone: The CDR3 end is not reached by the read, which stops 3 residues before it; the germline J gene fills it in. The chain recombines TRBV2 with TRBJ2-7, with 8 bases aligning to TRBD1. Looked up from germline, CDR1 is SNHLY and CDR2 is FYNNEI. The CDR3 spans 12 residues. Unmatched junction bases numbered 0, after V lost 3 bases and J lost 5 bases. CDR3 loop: CASSETGDEQYF. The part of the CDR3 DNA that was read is TGTGCCAGCAGTGAGACAGGGGACGAG.

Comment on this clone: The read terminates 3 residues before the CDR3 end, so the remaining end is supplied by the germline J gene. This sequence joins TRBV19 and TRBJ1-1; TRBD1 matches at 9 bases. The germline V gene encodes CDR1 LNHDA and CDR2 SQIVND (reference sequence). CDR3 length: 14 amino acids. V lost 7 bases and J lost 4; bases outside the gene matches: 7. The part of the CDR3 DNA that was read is TGTGCCAGTAACCGGGGACAGGGTTCCACTGAA. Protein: CASNRGQGSTE. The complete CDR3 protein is CASNRGQGSTEAFF.

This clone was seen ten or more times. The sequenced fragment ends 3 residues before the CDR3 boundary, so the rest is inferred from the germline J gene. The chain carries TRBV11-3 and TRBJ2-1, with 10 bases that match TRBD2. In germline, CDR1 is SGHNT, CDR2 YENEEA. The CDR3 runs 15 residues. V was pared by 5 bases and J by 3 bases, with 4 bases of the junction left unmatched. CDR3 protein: CASSPRTSGYNEQFF. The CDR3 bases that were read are TGTGCCAGCAGCCCTCGGACTAGCGGCTACAATGAG.

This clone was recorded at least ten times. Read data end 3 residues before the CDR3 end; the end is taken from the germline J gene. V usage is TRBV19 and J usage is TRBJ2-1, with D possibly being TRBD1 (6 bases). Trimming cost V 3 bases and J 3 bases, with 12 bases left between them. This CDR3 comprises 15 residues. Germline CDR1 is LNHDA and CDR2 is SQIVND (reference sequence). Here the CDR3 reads CASSIHRQDYNEQFF. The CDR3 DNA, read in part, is TGTGCCAGTAGTATCCACCGACAGGACTACAATGAG. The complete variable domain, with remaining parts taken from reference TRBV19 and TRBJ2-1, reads DGGITQSPKYLFRKEGQNVTLSCEQNLNHDAMYWYRQDPGQGLRLIYYSQIVNDFQKGDIAEGYSVSREKKESFPLTVTSAQKNPTAFYLCASSIHRQDYNEQFFGPGTRLTVL.

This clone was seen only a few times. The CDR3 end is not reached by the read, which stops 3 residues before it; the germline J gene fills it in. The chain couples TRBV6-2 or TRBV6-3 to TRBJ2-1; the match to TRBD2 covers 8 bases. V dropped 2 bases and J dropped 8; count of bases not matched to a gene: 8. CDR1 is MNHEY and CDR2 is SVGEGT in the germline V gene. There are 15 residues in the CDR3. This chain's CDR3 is CASSYERESRYEQFF. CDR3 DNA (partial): TGTGCCAGCAGTTACGAGCGGGAGTCGCGGTATGAG.

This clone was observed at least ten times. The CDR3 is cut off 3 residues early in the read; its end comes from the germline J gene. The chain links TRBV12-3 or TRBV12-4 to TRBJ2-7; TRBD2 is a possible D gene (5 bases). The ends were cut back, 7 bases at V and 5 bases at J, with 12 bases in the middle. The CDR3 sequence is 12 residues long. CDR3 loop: CASNRGGNEQYF. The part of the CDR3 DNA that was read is TGTGCCAGCAACAGAGGAGGTAACGAG.

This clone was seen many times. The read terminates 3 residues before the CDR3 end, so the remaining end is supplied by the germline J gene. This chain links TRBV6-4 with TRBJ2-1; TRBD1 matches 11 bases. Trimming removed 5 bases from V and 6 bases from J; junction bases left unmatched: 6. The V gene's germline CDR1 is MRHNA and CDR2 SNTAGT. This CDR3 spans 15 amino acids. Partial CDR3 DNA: TGTGCCAGCAGTCGAACCGGGACAGGGGGCAATGAG. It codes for CASSRTGTGGNE. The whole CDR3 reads CASSRTGTGGNEQFF.

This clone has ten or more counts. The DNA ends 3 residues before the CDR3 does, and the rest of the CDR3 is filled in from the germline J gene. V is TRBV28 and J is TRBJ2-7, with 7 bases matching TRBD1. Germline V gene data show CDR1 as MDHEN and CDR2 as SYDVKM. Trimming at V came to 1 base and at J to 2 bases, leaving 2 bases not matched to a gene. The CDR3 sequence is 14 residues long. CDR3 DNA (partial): TGTGCCAGCAGTTTATTGACAGGGACCTACGAG. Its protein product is CASSLLTGTYE. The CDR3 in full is CASSLLTGTYEQYF.

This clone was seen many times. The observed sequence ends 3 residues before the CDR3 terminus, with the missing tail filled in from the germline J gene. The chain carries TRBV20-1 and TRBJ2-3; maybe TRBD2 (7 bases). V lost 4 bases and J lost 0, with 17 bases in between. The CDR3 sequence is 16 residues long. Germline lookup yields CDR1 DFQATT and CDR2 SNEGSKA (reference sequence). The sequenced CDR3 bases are TGCAGTGCTAACCTGGTGGGGGGGCCTAGCACAGATACG. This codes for CSANLVGGPSTDT. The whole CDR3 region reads CSANLVGGPSTDTQYF.

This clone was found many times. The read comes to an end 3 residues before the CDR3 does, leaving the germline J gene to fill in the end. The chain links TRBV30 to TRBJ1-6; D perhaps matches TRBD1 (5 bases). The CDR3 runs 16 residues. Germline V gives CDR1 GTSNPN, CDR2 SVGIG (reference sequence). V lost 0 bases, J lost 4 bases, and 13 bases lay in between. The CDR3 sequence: CAWSVPRGVYNSPLHF. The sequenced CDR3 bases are TGTGCCTGGAGTGTTCCTCGGGGGGTGTATAATTCACCC.

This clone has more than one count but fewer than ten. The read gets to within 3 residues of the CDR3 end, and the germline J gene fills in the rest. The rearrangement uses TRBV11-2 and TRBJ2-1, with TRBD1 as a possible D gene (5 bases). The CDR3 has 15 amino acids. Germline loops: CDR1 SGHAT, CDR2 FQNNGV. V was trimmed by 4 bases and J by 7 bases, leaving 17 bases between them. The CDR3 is CASSSVLGQRNEQFF. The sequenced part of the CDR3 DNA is TGTGCCAGCAGCTCCGTTTTGGGGCAACGGAATGAG.

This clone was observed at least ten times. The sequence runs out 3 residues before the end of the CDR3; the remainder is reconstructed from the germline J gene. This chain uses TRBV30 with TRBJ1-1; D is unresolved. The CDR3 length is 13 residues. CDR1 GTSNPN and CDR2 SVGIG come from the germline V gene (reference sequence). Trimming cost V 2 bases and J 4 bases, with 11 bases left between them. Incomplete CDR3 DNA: TGTGCCTGGAGTACCCCGGAGGGCACTGAA. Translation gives CAWSTPEGTE. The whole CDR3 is CAWSTPEGTEAFF.

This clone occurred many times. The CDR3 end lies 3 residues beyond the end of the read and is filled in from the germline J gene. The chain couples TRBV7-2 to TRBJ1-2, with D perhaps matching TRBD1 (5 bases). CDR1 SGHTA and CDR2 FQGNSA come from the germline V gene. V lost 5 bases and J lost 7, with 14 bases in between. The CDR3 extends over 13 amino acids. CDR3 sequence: CASSLSAQGGYTF. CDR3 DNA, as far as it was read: TGTGCCAGCAGCCTAAGTGCCCAGGGTGGC.

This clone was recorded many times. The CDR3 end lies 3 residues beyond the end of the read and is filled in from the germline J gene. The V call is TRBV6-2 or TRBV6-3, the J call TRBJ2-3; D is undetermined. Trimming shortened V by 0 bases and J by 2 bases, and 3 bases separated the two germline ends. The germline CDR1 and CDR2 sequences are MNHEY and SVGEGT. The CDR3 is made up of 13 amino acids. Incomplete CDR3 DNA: TGTGCCAGCAGTTACTCGGCCACAGATACG. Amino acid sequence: CASSYSATDT. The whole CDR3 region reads CASSYSATDTQYF.

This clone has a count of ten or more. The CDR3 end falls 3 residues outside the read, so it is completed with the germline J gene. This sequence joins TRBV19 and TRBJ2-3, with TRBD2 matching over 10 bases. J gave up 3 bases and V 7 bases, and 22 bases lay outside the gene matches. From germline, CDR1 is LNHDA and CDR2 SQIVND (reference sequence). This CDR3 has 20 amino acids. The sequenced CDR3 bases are TGTGCCAGTATAGGGGAACTAGCGGGACGACTTGGTCTTCGGACAGATACG. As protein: CASIGELAGRLGLRTDT. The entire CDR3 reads CASIGELAGRLGLRTDTQYF. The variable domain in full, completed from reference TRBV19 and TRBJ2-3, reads DGGITQSPKYLFRKEGQNVTLSCEQNLNHDAMYWYRQDPGQGLRLIYYSQIVNDFQKGDIAEGYSVSREKKESFPLTVTSAQKNPTAFYLCASIGELAGRLGLRTDTQYFGPGTRLTVL.

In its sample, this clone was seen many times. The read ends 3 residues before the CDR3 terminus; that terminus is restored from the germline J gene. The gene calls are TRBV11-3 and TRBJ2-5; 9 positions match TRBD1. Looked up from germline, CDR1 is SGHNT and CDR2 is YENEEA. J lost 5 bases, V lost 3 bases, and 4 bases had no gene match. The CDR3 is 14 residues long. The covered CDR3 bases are TGTGCCAGCAGCTTGGGGGGGACAGGGGAGACC. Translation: CASSLGGTGET. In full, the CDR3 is CASSLGGTGETQYF.

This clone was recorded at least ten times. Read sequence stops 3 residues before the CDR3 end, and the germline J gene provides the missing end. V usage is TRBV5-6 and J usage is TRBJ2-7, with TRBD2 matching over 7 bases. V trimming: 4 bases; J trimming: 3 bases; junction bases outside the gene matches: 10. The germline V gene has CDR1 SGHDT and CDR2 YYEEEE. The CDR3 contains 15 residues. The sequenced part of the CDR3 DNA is TGTGCCAGCAGCCTACTAGCGAAGGTGGACTACGAG. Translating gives CASSLLAKVDYE. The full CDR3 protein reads CASSLLAKVDYEQYF. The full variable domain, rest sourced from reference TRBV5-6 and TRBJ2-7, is DAGVTQSPTHLIKTRGQQVTLRCSPKSGHDTVSWYQQALGQGPQFIFQYYEEEERQRGNFPDRFSGHQFPNYSSELNVNALLLGDSALYLCASSLLAKVDYEQYFGPGTRLTVT.

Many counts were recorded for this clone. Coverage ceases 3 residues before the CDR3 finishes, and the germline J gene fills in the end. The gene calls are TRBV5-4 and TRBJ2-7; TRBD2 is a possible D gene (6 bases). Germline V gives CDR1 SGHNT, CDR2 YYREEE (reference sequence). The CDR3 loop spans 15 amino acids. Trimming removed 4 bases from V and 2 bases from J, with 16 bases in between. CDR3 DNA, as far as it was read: TGTGCCAGCAGCGCTGGGACTGCAACACCCTACGAG. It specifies CASSAGTATPYE. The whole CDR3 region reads CASSAGTATPYEQYF.

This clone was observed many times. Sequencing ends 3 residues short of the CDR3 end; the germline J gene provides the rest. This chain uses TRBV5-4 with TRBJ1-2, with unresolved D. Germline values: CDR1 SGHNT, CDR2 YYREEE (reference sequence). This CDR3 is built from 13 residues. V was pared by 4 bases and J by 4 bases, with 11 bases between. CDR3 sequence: CASSLNRGYGYTF. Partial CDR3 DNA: TGTGCCAGCAGCCTAAACCGGGGCTATGGC.

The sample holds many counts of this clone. The CDR3 DNA, read in part, is TGTGCCAGCAGCCAAGATCTACGATCTGGGACAGGGGGCTACGAG. It yields the protein CASSQDLRSGTGGYE. The CDR3, in full, reads CASSQDLRSGTGGYEQYF. The chain couples TRBV14 to TRBJ2-7; 11 positions agree with TRBD1. The read ends 3 residues before the CDR3 terminus; that terminus is restored from the germline J gene. The CDR3 runs 18 residues. Per germline, CDR1 SGHDN and CDR2 FVKESK. V shed 0 bases, J shed 3 bases, and the junction held 10 bases outside the gene matches.

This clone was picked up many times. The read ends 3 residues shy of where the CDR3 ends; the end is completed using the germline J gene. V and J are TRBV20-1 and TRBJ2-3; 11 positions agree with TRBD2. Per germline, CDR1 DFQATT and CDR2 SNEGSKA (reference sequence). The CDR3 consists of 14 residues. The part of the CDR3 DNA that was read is TGCAGTGCTTTACCGGGACTAGCGGAAGAGACG. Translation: CSALPGLAEET. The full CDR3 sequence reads CSALPGLAEETQYF.